The 20 T cell receptor beta chains presented below share a single source sample, sequenced in a study of CD8 T cell repertoires and HIV-1 epitope variants. Their target antigens are unknown. Sequencing was performed with immunoSEQ multiplex PCR; in TCRdb, only in-frame clones are kept and a portion is missing. The repertoire holds around 5,900 clones, with about two thirds as singletons. Sequencing was done on a sample of cultured CD8+ T cells derived from PBMCs. The receptors come from a male donor with HIV.

The CDR3 DNA is TGTGCCAGCAGTTTATTACTCGCCGGGACAGACTCTGGAAACACCATATATTTT. Translating gives CASSLLLAGTDSGNTIYF. The rearrangement uses TRBV28 and TRBJ1-3; 7 nucleotides agree with TRBD1. The CDR3 is made up of 18 amino acids. Germline V lookup: CDR1 MDHEN, CDR2 SYDVKM. V lost 1 base to trimming and J lost 0 bases; unmatched junction nucleotides: 9.

J is TRBJ2-5 and V is TRBV4-3; TRBD1 matches 7 bases. The J call may be incorrect, as the DNA end agrees better with TRBJ2-7. The CDR3 consists of 16 residues. Germline V gene data show CDR1 as LGHNA and CDR2 as YSLEER. The CDR3 loop is CASSQDRDSSSYEQYF. The CDR3 DNA sequence: TGCGCCAGCAGCCAAGACCGGGACAGCAGCTCCTACGAGCAGTACTTC.

As DNA, the CDR3 is TGTGCCAGCAGCTTGGGGGACAGCGTTTGGGGCTACACCTTC. This translates into CASSLGDSVWGYTF. The V call is TRBV5-6, the J call TRBJ1-2, with 7 positions matching TRBD1. Germline V gene sequence: CDR1 SGHDT, CDR2 YYEEEE. Trimming cost V 0 bases and J 8 bases; bases outside gene matches: 7. The CDR3 contains 14 residues. Together with reference TRBV5-6 and TRBJ1-2, the CDR3 gives the full variable domain: DAGVTQSPTHLIKTRGQQVTLRCSPKSGHDTVSWYQQALGQGPQFIFQYYEEEERQRGNFPDRFSGHQFPNYSSELNVNALLLGDSALYLCASSLGDSVWGYTFGSGTRLTVV.

This clone qualifies as large. The rearrangement links TRBV19 to TRBJ1-5; 7 bases agree with TRBD1. Germline CDR1 reads LNHDA; CDR2 reads SQIVND (reference sequence). The CDR3 totals 15 residues. Trimming cost V 7 bases and J 1 base; bases outside gene matches: 7. CDR3 DNA sequence: TGTGCCAGTACCCCGGACAGGTTAAGCAATCAGCCCCAGCATTTT. This gives the protein CASTPDRLSNQPQHF.

This chain joins TRBV4-1 and TRBJ1-1, with D possibly being TRBD1 (6 bases). Trimming cost V 1 base and J 8 bases, with 8 bases left between them. CDR3 length: 12 residues. Germline CDR1 is MGHRA and CDR2 is YSYEKL. The CDR3 protein is CASSQGTAEAFF. The DNA for the CDR3 is TGCGCCAGCAGCCAAGGGACAGCCGAAGCTTTCTTT.

This clone was recorded a few times. This chain joins TRBV7-3 and TRBJ2-7; the match to TRBD1 covers 7 bases. Germline CDR1 SGHTA, CDR2 FQGTGA. Trimming at V came to 3 bases and at J to 7 bases, leaving 9 bases not matched to a gene. The CDR3 extends over 14 amino acids. As DNA, the CDR3 is TGTGCCAGCAGCTTGGGACAGTACCTTCGTGAGCAGTACTTC. It is translated as CASSLGQYLREQYF.

This clone was detected only a few times. The chain uses TRBV9 and TRBJ2-3, with 7 bases fitting TRBD1. CDR1 is SGDLS, CDR2 YYNGEE, per germline. The J segment lost 2 bases and the V segment lost 3 bases, leaving 12 bases of the junction unmatched. The CDR3 has 17 residues. The DNA of the CDR3 is TGTGCCAGCAGCGCCATACAGGGGCCTCCCTTCACAGATACGCAGTATTTT. It codes for CASSAIQGPPFTDTQYF.

Comment on this clone: Germline and junction disagree at one end, which may indicate a read error. The chain carries TRBV11-2 and TRBJ2-2; no clear D gene. Germline CDR1 is SGHAT and CDR2 is FQNNGV. This CDR3 is built from 14 residues. The CDR3, as DNA: TGTGCCAACAGCGTAACAGCGAACACCGGGGAGCTGTTTTTT. Translated: CANSVTANTGELFF.

The chain is built from TRBV23-1 and TRBJ1-2; 7 nucleotides line up with TRBD1. TRBV23-1 carries the ORF label, with uncertain function. This CDR3 has 14 amino acids. After removal of 0 bases from V and 3 bases from J, the junction contained 1 base not matched to a gene. CDR3 nucleotides: TGCGCCAGCAGTCAATCCGACAGGGACTATGGCTACACCTTC. Its protein is CASSQSDRDYGYTF.

This chain joins TRBV6-5 and TRBJ2-7, with a weak D call TRBD1 (5 bases). Germline V gives CDR1 MNHEY, CDR2 SVGAGI. The CDR3 totals 14 residues. The V end was cut by 5 bases, the J end by 0 bases, with 11 bases between. Here the CDR3 DNA reads TGTGCCAGCAGTGTATCGACAGACTCCTACGAGCAGTACTTC. This sequence encodes CASSVSTDSYEQYF.

As DNA, the CDR3 is TGTGCCAGCAGTACGACAGGTTACGAGCAGTACTTC. Translated, it gives CASSTTGYEQYF. This rearrangement joins TRBV6-1 to TRBJ2-7; D may be TRBD1 (6 bases). CDR1 is MNHNS and CDR2 is SASEGT in the germline V gene. V lost 5 bases to trimming and J lost 4 bases, with 9 bases between them. The CDR3 covers 12 residues.

J is TRBJ2-7 and V is TRBV5-1; 8 nucleotides match TRBD2. V was clipped by 4 bases and J by 2 bases; unmatched bases: 11. There are 16 residues in the CDR3. CDR1 and CDR2 (germline): SGHRS, YFSETQ. CDR3 region: CASSPQSGGTTYEQYF. The DNA of the CDR3 is TGCGCCAGCAGCCCCCAATCGGGGGGGACCACCTACGAGCAGTACTTC.

The V call is TRBV15, the J call TRBJ2-1; 10 nucleotides line up with TRBD2. CDR1 and CDR2 (germline): LNHNV, YYDKDF (reference sequence). V was clipped by 3 bases and J by 3 bases; unmatched bases: 5. The CDR3 has 16 amino acids. Written as DNA, the CDR3 is TGTGCCACCAGCAGTTCACTAGCGGGACTCTACAATGAGCAGTTCTTC. Translated: CATSSSLAGLYNEQFF.

This sequence joins TRBV19 and TRBJ2-1, with 7 bases lining up with TRBD2. Per germline, CDR1 LNHDA and CDR2 SQIVND (reference sequence). Trimming at V came to 3 bases and at J to 5 bases, leaving 10 bases not matched to a gene. The CDR3 sequence is 16 residues long. The CDR3 reads CASSMAGVWMDNEQFF. CDR3 nucleotide sequence: TGTGCCAGTAGTATGGCGGGGGTTTGGATGGACAATGAGCAGTTCTTC. Full variable domain (outside the CDR3, taken from reference TRBV19 and TRBJ2-1): DGGITQSPKYLFRKEGQNVTLSCEQNLNHDAMYWYRQDPGQGLRLIYYSQIVNDFQKGDIAEGYSVSREKKESFPLTVTSAQKNPTAFYLCASSMAGVWMDNEQFFGPGTRLTVL.

The gene calls are TRBV19 and TRBJ1-1; the D is unclear. The V gene's germline CDR1 is LNHDA and CDR2 SQIVND (reference sequence). Deletions cut 2 bases from V and 3 bases from J, with 13 bases between. The CDR3 length is 15 residues. CDR3 DNA sequence: TGTGCCAGTAGTATATATAGCGATTCCGACACTGAAGCTTTCTTT. Translating gives CASSIYSDSDTEAFF.

This clone appeared a few times. The chain joins TRBV6-5 to TRBJ2-7; weak D call: TRBD2 (6 bases). The V end was cut by 5 bases, the J end by 0 bases, with 11 bases between. Germline loops: CDR1 MNHEY, CDR2 SVGAGI. The CDR3 covers 14 residues. The CDR3 is CASSPLAYSYEQYF. The DNA for the CDR3 is TGTGCCAGCAGTCCTCTAGCGTACTCCTACGAGCAGTACTTC.

Concerning this clone: This CDR3 is also generated by other DNA sequences in the sample. The chain recombines TRBV5-4 with TRBJ1-1, with D perhaps matching TRBD1 (5 bases). V lost 0 bases and J lost 0, with 9 bases in between. The CDR3 runs 15 residues. CDR1 SGHNT and CDR2 YYREEE come from the germline V gene (reference sequence). CDR3 sequence: CASSLEAGLNTEAFF. CDR3 sequence (DNA): TGTGCCAGCAGCTTGGAGGCAGGGCTGAACACTGAAGCTTTCTTT. The variable domain in full, with the rest retrieved from reference TRBV5-4 and TRBJ1-1, is ETGVTQSPTHLIKTRGQQVTLRCSSQSGHNTVSWYQQALGQGPQFIFQYYREEENGRGNFPPRFSGLQFPNYSSELNVNALELDDSALYLCASSLEAGLNTEAFFGQGTRLTVV.

The chain couples TRBV5-6 to TRBJ2-4; 10 nucleotides line up with TRBD2. Germline CDR1 SGHDT, CDR2 YYEEEE. Trimming at V came to 3 bases and at J to 7 bases, leaving 19 bases not matched to a gene. There are 19 residues in the CDR3. The DNA of the CDR3 is TGTGCCAGCAGCTCGGGACTAGCGTCGATTTATTCTAAAGAGAACATTCAGTACTTC. Translation: CASSSGLASIYSKENIQYF.

The chain combines TRBV27 with TRBJ2-2; possibly TRBD1 for D (6 bases). This CDR3 has 14 amino acids. V lost 6 bases and J 0 bases, leaving 8 bases between the germline ends. Per the germline V gene, CDR1 is MNHEY and CDR2 is SMNVEV (reference sequence). The CDR3 sequence is CASSRGSNTGELFF. The DNA of the CDR3 is TGTGCCAGCAGCAGGGGTTCGAACACCGGGGAGCTGTTTTTT.

This chain links TRBV6-5 with TRBJ1-2; 7 nucleotides agree with TRBD1. The CDR3 contains 13 residues. J gave up 7 bases and V 6 bases, and 8 bases lay outside the gene matches. Germline CDR1 MNHEY, CDR2 SVGAGI. CDR3 residues: CASRFRQGSGYTF. The CDR3 nucleotides read TGTGCCAGCAGATTCCGACAGGGCTCTGGCTACACCTTC.